The sequence of this T cell receptor beta chain was determined in a study of T-cell memory formation after mild COVID-19. In the study overall: In these data, TCR clusters were largely donor specific.

V was shortened by 5 bases and J by 4 bases, with 16 bases between the two germline ends. Germline CDR1 SGHNT, CDR2 YYREEE (reference sequence). CDR3 size: 14 residues. This clonotype was seen a few times. Its antigen is unidentified. Findings and caveats of the study: The CD4+ clones that contracted clustered mainly within CM and EM, and the CD8+ clones concentrated in EMRA. CD4/CD8 balance characterized clones contracting day 15 to 85, and CD4+ skew characterized later expanders.

TCR alpha and TCR beta cDNA libraries with sample barcodes and UMIs came from 5'RACE using constant-segment primers. MiXCR, applied by TCRdb to the 5' RACE reads, yields one record per CDR3 protein. The table shows about 110,000 distinct CDR3 sequences, with under 15% occurring only once. The V call is TRBV5-4, the J call TRBJ2-7; D may be TRBD1 (7 bases). This receptor was taken from an adult woman who had mild COVID-19 (a few samples of this study predate the infection). Cell type and time point are not known. Source material: PBMCs or a T cell subset sorted from them (not recorded which). CDR3 sequence: CASSWRGREYEQYF. In DNA form, the CDR3 reads TGTGCCAGCAGTTGGAGGGGGCGAGAATACGAGCAGTACTTC.